Following are 9 T cell receptor beta chains from one sample sequenced in a study of CD8 T cells in Susac syndrome. The RNA input was about 0.45 to 1 ug, and it was reverse transcribed with random hexamers. TCRdb re-derived calls from the immunoSEQ multiplex PCR reads in MiXCR, one entry per CDR3 protein. The repertoire holds 100,000 to 150,000 distinct CDR3 sequences, with about 95% as singletons. The sequencing input was CD8+ T cells from PBMCs. The receptors derive from a human donor with Susac syndrome.

The J gene is TRBJ2-3, the V gene TRBV18; possibly TRBD1 for D (5 bases). The germline CDR1 and CDR2 sequences are KGHSH and LQKENI. The CDR3 contains 16 residues. V was shortened by 1 base and J by 2 bases, with 13 bases between the two germline ends. The CDR3 coding sequence is TGTGCCAGCTCACCACTGCACAGGACCTCCACAGATACGCAGTATTTT. This encodes CASSPLHRTSTDTQYF.

The chain links TRBV27 to TRBJ1-5, with D uncertain. This CDR3 region has 12 residues. Germline-derived CDR1 and CDR2 are MNHEY and SMNVEV (reference sequence). The V gene lost 6 bases and the J gene lost 2 bases, with 5 bases spanning the gap. CDR3 amino acids: CASRVGNQPQHF. The CDR3 DNA reads TGTGCCAGCAGGGTCGGCAATCAGCCCCAGCATTTT.

The J gene is TRBJ2-7, the V gene TRBV20-1; D gene unclear. Looked up from germline, CDR1 is DFQATT and CDR2 is SNEGSKA (reference sequence). CDR3 size: 13 residues. Trimming removed 3 bases at V and 5 bases at J, with 14 bases between. The chain's CDR3 is CSARGPRTDEQYF. The CDR3 coding sequence is TGCAGTGCTAGGGGTCCGCGCACCGACGAGCAGTACTTC.

This rearrangement joins TRBV7-9 to TRBJ2-2, with D possibly TRBD1 on 5 matching bases. Trimming cost V 1 base and J 1 base, with 7 bases left between them. Germline CDR1 reads SEHNR; CDR2 reads FQNEAQ (reference sequence). The CDR3 loop spans 15 amino acids. In DNA, the CDR3 is TGTGCCAGCAGCTTAGGACAGCTGAACACCGGGGAGCTGTTTTTT. Protein sequence: CASSLGQLNTGELFF.

This chain connects TRBV4-1 to TRBJ2-7, with 7 positions matching TRBD2. Germline-derived CDR1 and CDR2 are MGHRA and YSYEKL. V lost 6 bases and J lost 4; bases outside the gene matches: 9. The length of the CDR3 is 14 residues. The CDR3 here is CASSPGTIHYEQYF. In DNA, the CDR3 is TGCGCCAGCAGTCCCGGGACTATTCATTACGAGCAGTACTTC.

CDR3 residues: CASSLAWELDTQYF. The CDR3 DNA reads as TGTGCCAGCAGTTTAGCGTGGGAGTTAGATACGCAGTATTTT. V is TRBV12-3 or TRBV12-4 and J is TRBJ2-3; D may be TRBD2 (5 bases). The length of the CDR3 is 14 residues. Between the trimmed V and J ends, which lost 0 bases and 5 bases, there was a span of 9 bases.

Notes on this clonotype: Compared with germline, one end of the junction differs, possibly owing to a read error. The V and J genes are TRBV7-9 and TRBJ2-7; either TRBD1 or TRBD2 may supply D (7 bases each). CDR1 is SEHNR, CDR2 FQNEAQ, per germline (reference sequence). This CDR3 spans 15 amino acids. The CDR3 spells CPSSSGGDSTYEQYF. CDR3 sequence (DNA): TGTCCCAGCAGCTCTGGGGGGGACAGCACCTACGAGCAGTACTTC.

This clonotype came up once. This chain uses TRBV9 with TRBJ2-4; no definite D call. The CDR3 consists of 11 residues. From germline, CDR1 is SGDLS and CDR2 YYNGEE. Trimming cost V 4 bases and J 10 bases, with 9 bases left between them. The CDR3 spells CASSRGKIQYF. The CDR3 nucleotides are TGTGCCAGCAGCCGCGGAAAAATTCAGTACTTC.

The table lists this clonotype with a count of one. This sequence joins TRBV15 and TRBJ2-7; D gene unclear. Germline V gene sequence: CDR1 LNHNV, CDR2 YYDKDF (reference sequence). This CDR3 has 13 residues. V lost 1 base to trimming and J lost 1 base, with 5 bases between them. In DNA form, the CDR3 reads TGTGCCACCAGCAGAGGGGTTTCCTACGAGCAGTACTTC. Translating it yields CATSRGVSYEQYF.